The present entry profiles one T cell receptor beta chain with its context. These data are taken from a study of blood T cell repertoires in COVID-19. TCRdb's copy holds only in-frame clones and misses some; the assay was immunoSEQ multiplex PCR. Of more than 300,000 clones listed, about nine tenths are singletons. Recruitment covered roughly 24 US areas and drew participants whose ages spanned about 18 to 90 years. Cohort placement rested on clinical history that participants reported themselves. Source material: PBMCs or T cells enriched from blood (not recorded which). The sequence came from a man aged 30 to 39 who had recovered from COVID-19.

The CDR3 protein is CASSPGFGQQGSYEQYF. CDR3 bases: TGTGCCAGCTCACCAGGATTTGGGCAACAGGGGAGCTACGAGCAGTACTTC. V and J are TRBV18 and TRBJ2-7; 7 bases match TRBD1. In germline, CDR1 is KGHSH, CDR2 LQKENI. The V and J ends lost 2 bases and 3 bases, in that order; junction bases with no gene match: 13. The CDR3 loop spans 17 amino acids.